These 2 T cell receptor beta chains originate from one sample sequenced in a study of T cell responses to AZD1222 COVID-19 vaccine. Measured with immunoSEQ multiplex PCR; TCRdb has only the in-frame clones, and not every one. Among some 150,000 clones listed, about 90% were seen once. Source: peripheral blood, taken on day 0 of AZD1222 vaccination. The receptors derive from an adult in good health.

The rearrangement uses TRBV12-5 and TRBJ2-7, with D hard to call. This CDR3 is built from 11 residues. V lost 4 bases and J 4 bases, leaving 5 bases between the germline ends. Germline lookup yields CDR1 LGHNT and CDR2 FRNRAP. CDR3 DNA sequence: TGTGCTAGTGGTTCCAGGTACGAGCAGTACTTC. Translating it yields CASGSRYEQYF.

The rearrangement uses TRBV9 and TRBJ2-7; tentatively, D is TRBD2 (5 bases). The CDR3 runs to 15 residues. V was clipped by 0 bases and J by 2 bases, with 12 bases between them. Looked up from germline, CDR1 is SGDLS and CDR2 is YYNGEE. In DNA, the CDR3 is TGTGCCAGCAGCGTAGGTCTAGCTGGGACCTACGAGCAGTACTTC. It specifies CASSVGLAGTYEQYF.